The source of this T cell receptor beta chain is a study of cytomegalovirus exposure and HLA in healthy donors. The V end was cut by 0 bases, the J end by 10 bases, with 9 bases between. The CDR3 length is 12 residues. From germline, CDR1 is MGHRA and CDR2 YSYEKL. Concerning this clone: The antigen is undetermined.

Researchers ran the PCR with 60 Vbeta and 13 Jbeta primers. The method was immunoSEQ multiplex PCR; TCRdb's version includes in-frame clones alone and lacks a portion of them. Of some 130,000 clones detected, about 82% appear once; the ten largest clones hold approximately 1.8%. General study results and limits: The study put under 200 TCR beta chains on its list as cytomegalovirus-associated. Under in vitro conditions, three CMV-associated chains were confirmed as specific for CMV antigens.

The source is a female donor in good health and CMV-seropositive. Material for sequencing was PBMCs. This chain links TRBV4-1 with TRBJ1-2, with D tentatively TRBD1 (5 bases). The DNA of the CDR3 is TGCGCCAGCAGCCAAGATTACAGGATCTACACCTTC. Translation: CASSQDYRIYTF.